The rows below give T cell receptor beta chains drawn from one sample of a study of T cells after yellow fever vaccination. Using its own MiXCR run on the 5' RACE reads, TCRdb lists one record per CDR3 protein. Of hundreds of thousands of distinct CDR3 sequences listed, roughly 12% are singletons. The sequenced sample was PBMCs, obtained on the day of the yellow fever booster vaccination. The receptor source for this set is a man aged 25 to 40 who received the YFV17D yellow fever vaccine. The CDR3 runs from the conserved cysteine through the conserved F or W. D genes are given only for firm matches. Some rows have no size entry. The others give once, few or many, or a class for an expanded clone.

>few|TRBV29-1|TRBJ2-1|TRBD2
TGCAGCGTTATACTAGCGGCTGAGCAGTTCTTC
CSVILAAEQFF
>many|TRBV15|TRBJ2-7|TRBD2
TGTGCCACCAGCCCTCGGGTAGCGGGTCTCTACGAGCAGTACTTC
CATSPRVAGLYEQYF
>-|TRBV7-2|TRBJ2-1|TRBD1
TGTGCCAGCAGGAGGGACAGTCCTTCCTACAATGAGCAGTTCTTC
CASRRDSPSYNEQFF
>many|TRBV29-1|TRBJ2-7|-
TGCAGCGTTGAGGGGAAATTGGGCTACGAGCAGTACTTC
CSVEGKLGYEQYF
>few|TRBV10-3|TRBJ2-5|-
TGTGCCATCAGTGAGGGAAACAGGGTATCTAAAGAGACCCAGTACTTC
CAISEGNRVSKETQYF
>few|TRBV27|TRBJ2-1|-
TGTGCCAGCAGTTTAGTAGGAACGGGGGACAATGAGCAGTTCTTC
CASSLVGTGDNEQFF
>few|TRBV20-1|TRBJ2-2|-
TGCAGTGCTAGAGGACTCGGGGGTCCCGGGGAGCTGTTTTTT
CSARGLGGPGELFF
>few|TRBV29-1|TRBJ2-1|TRBD1
TGCAGCGTCGAAAAGCTACAGGGGGCCCACAATGAGCAGTTCTTC
CSVEKLQGAHNEQFF
>few|TRBV19|TRBJ2-3|TRBD2
TGTGCCAGTCGATACGGGGCGGGAGGCACAGATACGCAGTATTTT
CASRYGAGGTDTQYF
>-|TRBV12-3/TRBV12-4|TRBJ2-7|-
TGTGCCAGCAGTTTTAGACAGGTCTCCTACGAGCAGTACTTC
CASSFRQVSYEQYF
>-|TRBV29-1|TRBJ1-1|-
TGCAGCGTTGTGAGGACTGAAGCTTTCTTT
CSVVRTEAFF
>-|TRBV7-3|TRBJ2-1|TRBD2
TGTGCCAGCAGCACGATCGGGACTAGAGTTGACAATGAGCAGTTCTTC
CASSTIGTRVDNEQFF
>-|TRBV7-2|TRBJ2-1|-
TGTGCCAGCAGCTTAGCACCCGGGCCACCCTATACTGAGCAGTTCTTC
CASSLAPGPPYTEQFF
>few|TRBV12-3/TRBV12-4|TRBJ2-7|-
TGTGCCAGCACCCCAAACAGTTACTACGAGCAGTACTTC
CASTPNSYYEQYF
>once|TRBV4-3|TRBJ2-5|-
TGCGCCAGCAGCCAAGACTTTTCGGAGAGCCAGTACTTC
CASSQDFSESQYF
>few|TRBV27|TRBJ1-1|TRBD1
TGTGCCAGCAGTCTAACACAGGGGGCTCTAGAAGCTTTCTTT
CASSLTQGALEAFF
>few|TRBV15|TRBJ2-4|-
TGTGCCACTCTGGACCCTGGGACCAAAAACATTCAGTACTTC
CATLDPGTKNIQYF
>-|TRBV3-1|TRBJ2-2|-
TGTGCCAGCAGCCAAGAGGCGGGACGTTACACCGGGGAGCTGTTTTTT
CASSQEAGRYTGELFF
>-|TRBV18|TRBJ1-5|-
TGTGCCAGCTCATCTACCAGGACATATGGTCAGCCCCAGCATTTT
CASSSTRTYGQPQHF
>-|TRBV27|TRBJ2-1|-
TGTGCCAGCAGTATCCGGACAGTCTCCTACAATGAGCAGTTCTTC
CASSIRTVSYNEQFF
>-|TRBV7-2|TRBJ2-5|TRBD2
TGTGCCAGCAGCGATGGACTAGCGGGGCAAGAGACCCAGTACTTC
CASSDGLAGQETQYF
>few|TRBV11-1|TRBJ2-3|TRBD1
TGTGCCAGCAGCCTAACCGCTGACAGGGGACGCTACAAGGATACGCAGTATTTT
CASSLTADRGRYKDTQYF
>-|TRBV10-3|TRBJ2-7|-
TGTGCCCTAAGCGACTCCGGAGGGTACGAGCAGTACTTC
CALSDSGGYEQYF